This T cell receptor (beta chain) was sequenced during a study of blood T cell repertoires in COVID-19. TCRdb's copy holds only in-frame clones and misses some; the assay was immunoSEQ multiplex PCR. This table holds approximately 160,000 clones, just over 85% found once. The J segment lost 8 bases and the V segment lost 4 bases, leaving 21 bases of the junction unmatched. Germline V gives CDR1 SGDLS, CDR2 YYNGEE. This CDR3 spans 20 amino acids. The clonotype comes from a man over 45 with active or convalescent COVID-19. V and J are TRBV9 and TRBJ2-3; TRBD2 matches 14 bases. The sample comprised peripheral blood. Written as DNA, the CDR3 is TGTGCCAGCAGCCTAAGCGGACTAGCGGGAGGAGGGGGTTCTCAGGGTACGCAGTATTTT. This codes for CASSLSGLAGGGGSQGTQYF.